The T cell receptor (beta chain) under discussion was sequenced for a study of blood T cell repertoires in COVID-19. Libraries were prepared by immunoSEQ multiplex PCR; TCRdb keeps only in-frame clonotypes and omits some of them. Of roughly 60,000 clones in the sample, 65% to 90% are singletons; the top ten hold 5.6%. The clonotype was recovered from a woman in her sixties with acute or convalescent COVID-19. The sequenced material came from peripheral blood.

The CDR3 DNA reads as TGTGCCAGCAGCCCACCGGGACAGGGGAAGATCAATGAGCAGTTCTTC. This sequence encodes CASSPPGQGKINEQFF. V usage is TRBV3-1 (or the pseudogene TRBV3-2) and J usage is TRBJ2-1, with 10 bases identical to TRBD1. The CDR3 covers 16 residues. CDR1 and CDR2 (germline): LGHDT, YNNKEL (reference sequence). Trimming took 4 bases from V and 6 from J; bases not matched to a gene: 9.